The clone carrying this T cell receptor (beta chain) was recorded at least ten times. Its antigen is currently unknown. V was clipped by 7 bases and J by 4 bases, with 13 bases between them. CDR1 and CDR2 from the germline V gene are MNHNS and SASEGT. There are 13 residues in the CDR3. The data were obtained in a study of regulatory T cells in long-lasting Graves disease. Study-level findings and limits: Patients with persistent disease showed a bias toward TRBV28, TRBJ1-2 and TRBJ2-5.

For TCR beta, libraries came from iRepertoire HTBI primers and Arm-PCR of CDR3 regions. MiXCR was run by TCRdb on the multiplex PCR reads, yielding one entry per CDR3 protein. The data contain almost 450,000 distinct CDR3 sequences, over 15% of them singletons. The time point: newly diagnosed GD, antithyroid drugs for less than 3 months. Extracted RNA from PBMCs served as the source of the TCR library. These data were also reused for a study on T cells in Graves' hyperthyroidism and ophthalmopathy. As that report states: Diagnostic decisions used clinical symptoms, serum thyroxine and TRAb, thyroid ultrasound and orbital computed tomography. Researchers ran a first-round RT-PCR on the TCR CDR3 using the HTBI primer set. Before onset, by a median of approximately 6.2 months, the model predicted ophthalmopathy.

Sequenced material: peripheral blood mononuclear cells (PBMCs), taken at new diagnosis, from a patient treated with antithyroid drugs. The receptor was derived from a woman aged 25 to 45 with Graves disease. This rearrangement joins TRBV6-1 to TRBJ1-2, with D maybe TRBD1 (6 bases). CDR3 nucleotides: TGTGCCAGCACGGGGGGAGGGGGCTATGGCTACACCTTC. Amino acids: CASTGGGGYGYTF.